This T cell receptor (beta chain) appears in the sequencing data of a study of Ad26.COV2.S vaccination and SARS-CoV-2 variants. General study findings and limits: Vaccine recipients surpassed placebo recipients in spike-specific TCR breadth.

Indicated treatment: roughly 19 received Ad26.COV2.S at low or high dose, single or two shots; several received placebo; per-sample allocation not given. Samples came from day 63 after the first vaccine or placebo injection. Recruitment in Boston yielded a donor of adult age, 18-55 years. CDR1 is LNHDA and CDR2 is SQIVND in the germline V gene (reference sequence). Trimming took off 3 bases at V and 0 bases at J, with 9 bases between the two ends. The CDR3 length is 15 residues. Comments on this clone: The target antigen is unknown.

The table came from immunoSEQ multiplex PCR; TCRdb's copy has only in-frame clones and leaves some out. The sample lists 200,000 to 250,000 clones, around nine tenths occurring once. This specimen was peripheral blood, taken in a trial of Ad26.COV2.S vaccine versus placebo. This TCR came from a person between 18 and 60 years old who received the Ad26.COV2.S COVID-19 vaccine or a placebo. The chain is built from TRBV19 and TRBJ2-1, with D hard to call. In nucleotides, the CDR3 is TGTGCCAGTAGTATGTCGGCGGCCTCCTACAATGAGCAGTTCTTC. Translation: CASSMSAASYNEQFF.